A single sample gave rise to the 10 T cell receptor beta chains below, sequenced in a study of blood T cell repertoires in COVID-19. Assay used: immunoSEQ multiplex PCR; TCRdb lists only in-frame clones, some missing. The sample records fewer than 15,000 clones, around 90% being singletons. Sequences were obtained from peripheral blood. Receptors originate from a human donor with active COVID-19. The donor label of this sample is uncertain.

This chain links TRBV3-1 (or the pseudogene TRBV3-2) with TRBJ2-2; D is possibly TRBD1 (6 bases). The V gene lost 2 bases and the J gene lost 4 bases, with 11 bases spanning the gap. Germline CDR1 and CDR2: LGHDT and YNNKEL (reference sequence). This CDR3 spans 15 amino acids. CDR3 protein: CASSQRGFGTGELFF. CDR3 nucleotides: TGTGCCAGCAGCCAAAGGGGGTTTGGCACCGGGGAGCTGTTTTTT.

The chain uses TRBV7-3 and TRBJ2-1, with 10 nucleotides matching TRBD2. The J segment lost 4 bases and the V segment lost 5 bases, leaving 2 bases of the junction unmatched. Germline CDR1 and CDR2: SGHTA and FQGTGA. The length of the CDR3 is 14 residues. Here the CDR3 reads CASSQGLAYNEQFF. CDR3 bases: TGTGCCAGCAGCCAGGGACTAGCGTACAATGAGCAGTTCTTC.

The rearrangement uses TRBV19 and TRBJ2-1, with 7 positions matching TRBD2. The V segment lost 4 bases and the J segment 5 bases; nucleotides outside the gene matches: 2. Germline CDR1 LNHDA, CDR2 SQIVND (reference sequence). There are 13 residues in the CDR3. The CDR3, as DNA: TGTGCCAGTAGTAAGGGAGGGGACAATGAGCAGTTCTTC. This gives the protein CASSKGGDNEQFF.

The rearrangement joins TRBV6-5 to TRBJ1-2, with D maybe TRBD1 (5 bases). The germline CDR1 and CDR2 sequences are MNHEY and SVGAGI. This CDR3 contains 15 residues. V was cut by 4 bases and J by 5 bases, with 17 bases left in between. CDR3 DNA: TGTGCCAGCAGTTCCCCCAGGGTCGGGGGGTATGGCTACACCTTC. Translated: CASSSPRVGGYGYTF.

The chain combines TRBV3-1 (or the pseudogene TRBV3-2) with TRBJ2-7, with a weak D call TRBD1 (6 bases). CDR1 and CDR2 (germline): LGHDT, YNNKEL (reference sequence). CDR3 length: 16 amino acids. Between the trimmed V and J ends, which lost 0 bases and 1 base, there was a span of 13 bases. CDR3 sequence (DNA): TGTGCCAGCAGCCAAGATTTGATCGGACAGTCCTACGAGCAGTACTTC. It codes for CASSQDLIGQSYEQYF.

This clone was counted a single time. The J gene is TRBJ1-1, the V gene TRBV7-8; no definite D call. CDR1 is SGHVS, CDR2 FQNEAQ, per germline. The CDR3 extends over 13 amino acids. The ends were cut back, 7 bases at V and 0 bases at J, with 9 bases in the middle. The CDR3 sequence is CASMEGMNTEAFF. CDR3 nucleotide sequence: TGTGCCAGCATGGAGGGTATGAACACTGAAGCTTTCTTT.

The chain couples TRBV21-1 to TRBJ2-3; the tabulated D call, TRBD2, remains unverified against the DNA. TRBV21-1 is recorded as a pseudogene. The CDR3 spans 18 residues. The CDR3 DNA sequence: TGTGCCAGCAGCAAAGAAGATAGCGGGGGGACTAGCACAGATACGCAGTATTTT. Translating gives CASSKEDSGGTSTDTQYF.

The rearrangement uses TRBV30 and TRBJ1-1; D is uncertain. Trimming cost V 2 bases and J 6 bases, with 10 bases left between them. The germline gives CDR1 GTSNPN, CDR2 SVGIG (reference sequence). The CDR3 has 12 residues. The CDR3 coding sequence is TGTGCCTGGAGTCCGGCCGGAGCTGAAGCTTTCTTT. This gives the protein CAWSPAGAEAFF.

V gene TRBV12-3 or TRBV12-4 combines with J gene TRBJ1-2, with D possibly TRBD1 on 6 matching bases. With 6 bases removed from V and 4 bases from J, the gap between germline ends came to 9 bases. The CDR3 runs to 12 residues. CDR3 sequence: CASSRDTYGYTF. DNA of the CDR3: TGTGCCAGCAGCCGGGACACCTATGGCTACACCTTC.

This chain connects TRBV19 to TRBJ1-2; 8 bases align to TRBD1. CDR1 and CDR2 from the germline V gene are LNHDA and SQIVND (reference sequence). This CDR3 has 15 amino acids. J was trimmed by 4 bases and V by 6 bases; bases with no gene match: 10. The CDR3 sequence is CASSRRTGRGYGYTF. The DNA for the CDR3 is TGTGCCAGTAGCCGCCGGACAGGGAGAGGCTATGGCTACACCTTC.